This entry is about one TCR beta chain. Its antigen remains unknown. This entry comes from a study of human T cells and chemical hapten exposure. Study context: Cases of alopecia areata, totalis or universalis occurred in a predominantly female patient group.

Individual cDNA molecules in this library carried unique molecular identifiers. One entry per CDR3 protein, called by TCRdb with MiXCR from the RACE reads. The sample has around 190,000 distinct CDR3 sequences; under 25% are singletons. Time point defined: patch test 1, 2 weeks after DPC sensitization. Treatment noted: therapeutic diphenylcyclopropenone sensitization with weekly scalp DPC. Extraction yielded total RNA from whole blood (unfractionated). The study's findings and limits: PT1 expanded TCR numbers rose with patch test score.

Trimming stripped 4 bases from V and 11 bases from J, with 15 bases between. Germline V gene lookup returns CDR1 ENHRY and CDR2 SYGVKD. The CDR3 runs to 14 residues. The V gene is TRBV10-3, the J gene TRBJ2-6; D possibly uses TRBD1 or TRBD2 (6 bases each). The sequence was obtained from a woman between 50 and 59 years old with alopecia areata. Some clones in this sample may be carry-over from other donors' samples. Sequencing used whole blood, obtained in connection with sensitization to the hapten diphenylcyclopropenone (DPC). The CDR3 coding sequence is TGTGCCATCAGTGCCCAGGGGAGGTTCGACGTCCTGACTTTC. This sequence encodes CAISAQGRFDVLTF.